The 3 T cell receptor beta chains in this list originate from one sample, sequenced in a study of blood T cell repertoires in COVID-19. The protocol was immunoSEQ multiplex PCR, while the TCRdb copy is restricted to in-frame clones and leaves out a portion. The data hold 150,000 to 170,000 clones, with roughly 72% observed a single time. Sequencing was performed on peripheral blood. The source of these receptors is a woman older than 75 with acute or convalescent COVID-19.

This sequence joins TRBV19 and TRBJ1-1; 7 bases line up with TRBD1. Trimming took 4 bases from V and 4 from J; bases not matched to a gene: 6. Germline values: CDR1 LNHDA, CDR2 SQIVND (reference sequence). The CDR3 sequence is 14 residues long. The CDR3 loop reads CASSRQGQGTEAFF. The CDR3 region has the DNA TGTGCCAGTAGTAGACAGGGTCAGGGCACTGAAGCTTTCTTT.

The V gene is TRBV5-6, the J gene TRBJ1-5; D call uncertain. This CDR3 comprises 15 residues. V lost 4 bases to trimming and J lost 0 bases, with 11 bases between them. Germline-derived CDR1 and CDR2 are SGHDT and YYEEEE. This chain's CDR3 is CASSPRGYSNQPQHF. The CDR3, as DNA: TGTGCCAGCAGCCCCAGAGGGTATAGCAATCAGCCCCAGCATTTT.

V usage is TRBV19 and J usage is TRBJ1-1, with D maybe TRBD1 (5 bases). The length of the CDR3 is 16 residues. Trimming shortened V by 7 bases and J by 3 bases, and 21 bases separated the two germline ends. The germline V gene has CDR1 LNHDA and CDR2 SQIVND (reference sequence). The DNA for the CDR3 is TGTGCCAGTACTCTCCGGGGCGTAGGGGAGGACACTGAAGCTTTCTTT. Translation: CASTLRGVGEDTEAFF.